This T cell receptor beta chain was recorded in a study of PD-L1 blockade in urothelial cancer. Study-wide context: Male patients with bladder-origin urothelial cancer numbered about 85% of the 29. Per blood sample, T cells had a median of about 150,000.

Trimming shortened V by 2 bases and J by 1 base, and 11 bases separated the two germline ends. CDR1 and CDR2 (germline): PRHDT, FYEKMQ (reference sequence). The length of the CDR3 is 15 residues. Time point in this sample: pretreatment peripheral blood. The patients had locally advanced or metastatic urothelial carcinoma. Into every PCR, synthetic TCR analog templates were spiked. Assay used: immunoSEQ multiplex PCR; TCRdb lists only in-frame clones, some missing. The sample comprises approximately 45,000 clones, about 81% of which are singletons, and approximately 1.7% rests with the top ten. This chain connects TRBV13 to TRBJ2-5; weak D call: TRBD2 (6 bases). This TCR was recovered from a middle-aged man with urothelial cancer. The material was PBMCs, obtained around atezolizumab (anti-PD-L1) treatment. CDR3 sequence (DNA): TGTGCCAGCAGCTTAAATAGCGGACCCCAAGAGACCCAGTACTTC. It yields the protein CASSLNSGPQETQYF.